The 6 T cell receptor beta chains listed next were all sequenced from one sample in a study of somatic mutations in cytotoxic T cells in rheumatoid arthritis. TCRdb keeps only in-frame clones here, not all; method: immunoSEQ multiplex PCR. The data hold about 15,000 clones, with roughly 77% observed a single time. The specimen sequenced was CD8+ T cells sorted from blood. Receptors were obtained from an adult with rheumatoid arthritis.

The count of this clone is one. The chain has TRBV5-4 and TRBJ2-5, with D possibly being TRBD1 or TRBD2 (5 bases each). The J call may be wrong; the DNA end is better matched by TRBJ2-7. The germline CDR1 and CDR2 sequences are SGHNT and YYREEE (reference sequence). This CDR3 has 14 amino acids. The CDR3 loop reads CASSNRDRSYEQYF. Written as DNA, the CDR3 is TGTGCCAGCAGCAACCGGGACCGATCCTACGAGCAGTACTTC.

This chain joins TRBV7-6 and TRBJ2-5; the D is unclear. V was shortened by 5 bases and J by 2 bases, with 9 bases between the two germline ends. The germline gives CDR1 SGHVS, CDR2 FNYEAQ. The length of the CDR3 is 13 residues. CDR3 nucleotides: TGTGCCAGCAGCCTCGGCCCTCAAGAGACCCAGTACTTC. Its translation is CASSLGPQETQYF.

The V and J genes are TRBV4-1 and TRBJ2-7; tentative D call: TRBD2 (5 bases). Trimming pared 1 base from V and 3 bases from J, leaving 10 bases between. Germline V lookup: CDR1 MGHRA, CDR2 YSYEKL. CDR3 length equals 14 residues. CDR3 sequence: CASSQVSAGYEQYF. In DNA form, the CDR3 reads TGCGCCAGCAGCCAAGTCTCTGCGGGCTACGAGCAGTACTTC.

The chain combines TRBV11-2 with TRBJ1-1; 9 nucleotides line up with TRBD1. The CDR3 length is 17 residues. CDR1 is SGHAT and CDR2 is FQNNGV in the germline V gene. With 5 bases clipped from V and 3 bases from J, the junction kept 13 bases outside the gene matches. CDR3 nucleotides: TGTGCCAGCAGCGTCTGGGGGCCGGGACAGGGCTACACTGAAGCTTTCTTT. Its protein product is CASSVWGPGQGYTEAFF.

The chain uses TRBV28 and TRBJ2-7; D gene uncertain. The ends were cut back, 3 bases at V and 3 bases at J, with 12 bases in the middle. Germline values: CDR1 MDHEN, CDR2 SYDVKM. This CDR3 is 14 amino acids long. CDR3 DNA: TGTGCCAGCAGTTTTACTGGCAGCCACTACGAGCAGTACTTC. Translation gives CASSFTGSHYEQYF.

This clone occurred a few times. The CDR3 nucleotides are TGTGCCAGTGGGGACCTAACCTACGAGCAGTACTTC. Translating gives CASGDLTYEQYF. The V call is TRBV2, the J call TRBJ2-7; D might be TRBD1 or TRBD2, each matching 5 bases. CDR3 length: 12 amino acids. V dropped 9 bases and J dropped 2 bases, with 11 bases sitting between them. Germline CDR1 is SNHLY and CDR2 is FYNNEI.